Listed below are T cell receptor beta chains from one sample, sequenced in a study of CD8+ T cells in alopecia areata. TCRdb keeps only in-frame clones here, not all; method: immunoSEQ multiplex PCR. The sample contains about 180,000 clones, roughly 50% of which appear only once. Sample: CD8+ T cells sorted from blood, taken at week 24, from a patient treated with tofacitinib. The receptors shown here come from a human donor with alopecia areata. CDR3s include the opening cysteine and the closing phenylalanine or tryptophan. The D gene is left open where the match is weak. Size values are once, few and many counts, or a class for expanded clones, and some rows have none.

cdr3_aa: CASSSGGYNQPQHF
cdr3_nt: TGTGCTAGTTCCTCGGGGGGTTACAATCAGCCCCAGCATTTT
clone_size: once
d_call: NA
v_call: TRBV12-5
j_call: TRBJ1-5

cdr3_aa: CASSLDGGVYLAKNIQYF
cdr3_nt: TGCGCCAGCAGCTTGGACGGGGGAGTGTACTTAGCCAAAAACATTCAGTACTTC
clone_size: NA
d_call: NA
v_call: TRBV5-1
j_call: TRBJ2-4

cdr3_aa: CASSYSTDSTDTQYF
cdr3_nt: TGTGCCAGCAGTTACTCGACAGATAGCACAGATACGCAGTATTTT
clone_size: NA
d_call: NA
v_call: TRBV6-5
j_call: TRBJ2-3

cdr3_aa: CSVLDAGPPIGYTF
cdr3_nt: TGCAGCGTTCTGGACGCCGGGCCACCTATTGGCTACACCTTC
clone_size: NA
d_call: NA
v_call: TRBV29-1
j_call: TRBJ1-2

cdr3_aa: CASGSSPTYGYTF
cdr3_nt: TGTGCCAGCGGAAGCTCTCCCACTTATGGCTACACCTTC
clone_size: NA
d_call: NA
v_call: TRBV9
j_call: TRBJ1-2

cdr3_aa: CAWSMDRNMFSAEAFF
cdr3_nt: TGTGCCTGGAGTATGGACAGGAACATGTTTAGCGCTGAAGCTTTCTTT
clone_size: NA
d_call: TRBD1
v_call: TRBV30
j_call: TRBJ1-1

cdr3_aa: CATSKAGNTEAFF
cdr3_nt: TGTGCCACCAGCAAGGCCGGGAACACTGAAGCTTTCTTT
clone_size: NA
d_call: NA
v_call: TRBV15
j_call: TRBJ1-1

cdr3_aa: CASSVANEQFF
cdr3_nt: TGTGCCAGCAGCGTAGCGAATGAGCAGTTCTTC
clone_size: NA
d_call: NA
v_call: TRBV9
j_call: TRBJ2-1

cdr3_aa: CASTRSGGAAGELFF
cdr3_nt: TGTGCCAGCACCAGGAGCGGGGGGGCGGCCGGGGAGCTGTTTTTT
clone_size: NA
d_call: TRBD2
v_call: TRBV25-1
j_call: TRBJ2-2

cdr3_aa: CASSQGGIQYGYTF
cdr3_nt: TGTGCCAGCAGCCAAGGGGGGATCCAATATGGCTACACCTTC
clone_size: few
d_call: NA
v_call: TRBV14
j_call: TRBJ1-2

cdr3_aa: CASSTRVYEQYF
cdr3_nt: TGTGCCAGCAGTACTCGGGTCTACGAGCAGTACTTC
clone_size: once
d_call: NA
v_call: TRBV2
j_call: TRBJ2-7

cdr3_aa: CASSLGTGSYEQYF
cdr3_nt: TGCGCCAGCAGCCTCGGGACAGGATCCTACGAGCAGTACTTC
clone_size: few
d_call: TRBD1
v_call: TRBV4-3
j_call: TRBJ2-7

cdr3_aa: CASSPGRGDEKLFF
cdr3_nt: TGCGCCAGCAGCCCGGGGAGGGGGGATGAAAAACTGTTTTTT
clone_size: NA
d_call: NA
v_call: TRBV4-3
j_call: TRBJ1-4

cdr3_aa: CSVRQGTGELFF
cdr3_nt: TGCAGCGTGCGACAGGGGACCGGGGAGCTGTTTTTT
clone_size: NA
d_call: TRBD1
v_call: TRBV29-1
j_call: TRBJ2-2

cdr3_aa: CASSQEKDRGPYEQYF
cdr3_nt: TGCGCCAGCAGCCAAGAGAAGGACAGGGGCCCCTACGAGCAGTACTTC
clone_size: few
d_call: TRBD1
v_call: TRBV4-3
j_call: TRBJ2-7

cdr3_aa: CSVELRGMRDTQYF
cdr3_nt: TGCAGCGTTGAGCTGCGGGGGATGAGGGATACGCAGTATTTT
clone_size: NA
d_call: TRBD2
v_call: TRBV29-1
j_call: TRBJ2-3

cdr3_aa: CASSPPASTEAFF
cdr3_nt: TGTGCCAGCAGTCCGCCCGCCTCAACTGAAGCTTTCTTT
clone_size: NA
d_call: NA
v_call: TRBV27
j_call: TRBJ1-1

cdr3_aa: CASSFTGALTDTQYF
cdr3_nt: TGTGCCAGCAGCTTTACGGGGGCCTTAACAGATACGCAGTATTTT
clone_size: NA
d_call: NA
v_call: TRBV7-2
j_call: TRBJ2-3

cdr3_aa: CASSYGTEAYGYTF
cdr3_nt: TGTGCCAGCAGTTACGGGACGGAGGCCTATGGCTACACCTTC
clone_size: few
d_call: NA
v_call: TRBV27
j_call: TRBJ1-2

cdr3_aa: CASSQDTGPYEQYF
cdr3_nt: TGCGCCAGCAGCCAAGATACGGGCCCCTACGAGCAGTACTTC
clone_size: NA
d_call: NA
v_call: TRBV4-3
j_call: TRBJ2-7

cdr3_aa: CASSRTGGSYEQYF
cdr3_nt: TGTGCCAGCAGCAGGACAGGGGGCTCCTACGAGCAGTACTTC
clone_size: NA
d_call: TRBD1
v_call: TRBV2
j_call: TRBJ2-7

cdr3_aa: CASGTAVQFF
cdr3_nt: TGTGCTAGTGGAACGGCTGTGCAGTTCTTC
clone_size: NA
d_call: NA
v_call: TRBV12-5
j_call: TRBJ2-1

cdr3_aa: CASSDTTNTEAFF
cdr3_nt: TGTGCCAGTAGTGACACAACGAACACTGAAGCTTTCTTT
clone_size: NA
d_call: NA
v_call: TRBV19
j_call: TRBJ1-1

cdr3_aa: CSVARQGAFGYTF
cdr3_nt: TGCAGCGTTGCACGACAGGGGGCCTTTGGCTACACCTTC
clone_size: NA
d_call: TRBD1
v_call: TRBV29-1
j_call: TRBJ1-2

cdr3_aa: CASSPIQGDYEQYF
cdr3_nt: TGTGCCAGCAGCCCAATACAGGGAGACTACGAGCAGTACTTC
clone_size: NA
d_call: NA
v_call: TRBV7-2
j_call: TRBJ2-7

cdr3_aa: CATSRGVSNQPQHF
cdr3_nt: TGTGCCACCAGCAGAGGGGTTAGTAATCAGCCCCAGCATTTT
clone_size: NA
d_call: NA
v_call: TRBV15
j_call: TRBJ1-5

cdr3_aa: CAWGTAPFF
cdr3_nt: TGTGCCTGGGGGACAGCCCCGTTCTTC
clone_size: NA
d_call: TRBD1
v_call: TRBV30
j_call: TRBJ2-1

cdr3_aa: CASRAGTGGGDTQYF
cdr3_nt: TGTGCCAGCAGAGCCGGGACAGGAGGTGGAGATACGCAGTATTTT
clone_size: once
d_call: TRBD1
v_call: TRBV5-6
j_call: TRBJ2-3

cdr3_aa: CAWRTGSGVTDTQYF
cdr3_nt: TGTGCCTGGAGAACGGGGAGCGGGGTTACAGATACGCAGTATTTT
clone_size: NA
d_call: TRBD2
v_call: TRBV30
j_call: TRBJ2-3

cdr3_aa: CASRAGPTDTQYF
cdr3_nt: TGCGCCAGCCGGGCAGGCCCCACAGATACGCAGTATTTT
clone_size: few
d_call: NA
v_call: TRBV10-2
j_call: TRBJ2-3

cdr3_aa: CASSQDYGTGSYEQYF
cdr3_nt: TGCGCCAGCAGCCAAGATTACGGGACAGGATCCTACGAGCAGTACTTC
clone_size: NA
d_call: TRBD1
v_call: TRBV4-3
j_call: TRBJ2-7

cdr3_aa: CASSSGQGDGYTF
cdr3_nt: TGCGCCAGCAGCTCGGGACAGGGAGATGGCTACACCTTC
clone_size: NA
d_call: TRBD1
v_call: TRBV5-1
j_call: TRBJ1-2

cdr3_aa: CASSLSAGQRSYEQYF
cdr3_nt: TGTGCCAGCAGTTTATCCGCCGGACAGCGGTCATACGAGCAGTACTTC
clone_size: once
d_call: NA
v_call: TRBV27
j_call: TRBJ2-7

cdr3_aa: CASSLGQWANVLTF
cdr3_nt: TGTGCCAGCAGCTTAGGACAATGGGCCAACGTCCTGACTTTC
clone_size: NA
d_call: NA
v_call: TRBV7-8
j_call: TRBJ2-6

cdr3_aa: CASSARYEYEQYF
cdr3_nt: TGTGCCAGCAGTGCGCGATATGAATACGAGCAGTACTTC
clone_size: NA
d_call: NA
v_call: TRBV2
j_call: TRBJ2-7

cdr3_aa: CASSDLPGELFF
cdr3_nt: TGTGCCAGCAGTGATTTGCCCGGGGAGCTGTTTTTT
clone_size: few
d_call: NA
v_call: TRBV25-1
j_call: TRBJ2-2

cdr3_aa: CASSPSSGGYNEQFF
cdr3_nt: TGTGCCAGCTCACCATCTAGCGGGGGGTACAATGAGCAGTTCTTC
clone_size: NA
d_call: TRBD2
v_call: TRBV18
j_call: TRBJ2-1

cdr3_aa: CASNLGSAETQYF
cdr3_nt: TGTGCCAGCAATCTAGGGTCCGCAGAGACCCAGTACTTC
clone_size: few
d_call: NA
v_call: TRBV6-6
j_call: TRBJ2-5

cdr3_aa: CASSLLERTDTQYF
cdr3_nt: TGTGCCAGCAGCTTGTTGGAGAGGACAGATACGCAGTATTTT
clone_size: few
d_call: NA
v_call: TRBV7-9
j_call: TRBJ2-3

cdr3_aa: CASSPPTTYEQYF
cdr3_nt: TGCGCCAGCAGCCCGCCCACAACCTACGAGCAGTACTTC
clone_size: few
d_call: NA
v_call: TRBV4-3
j_call: TRBJ2-7

cdr3_aa: CAWSGARSYEQYF
cdr3_nt: TGTGCCTGGAGTGGAGCACGTTCCTACGAGCAGTACTTC
clone_size: once
d_call: NA
v_call: TRBV30
j_call: TRBJ2-7

cdr3_aa: CASRPRDTETQYF
cdr3_nt: TGTGCCAGCAGACCCAGGGATACAGAGACCCAGTACTTC
clone_size: NA
d_call: NA
v_call: TRBV2
j_call: TRBJ2-5

cdr3_aa: CASSLGGAGTEAFF
cdr3_nt: TGTGCCAGCAGCTTAGGAGGGGCTGGTACTGAAGCTTTCTTT
clone_size: NA
d_call: NA
v_call: TRBV7-3
j_call: TRBJ1-1

cdr3_aa: CASSPLPLGQGGFTEAFF
cdr3_nt: TGTGCCAGCAGCCCTCTACCTTTGGGACAGGGCGGTTTTACTGAAGCTTTCTTT
clone_size: NA
d_call: TRBD1
v_call: TRBV5-6
j_call: TRBJ1-1

cdr3_aa: CASSFGTGGDFSGANVLTF
cdr3_nt: TGTGCCAGCAGCTTCGGGACAGGGGGCGATTTTTCTGGGGCCAACGTCCTGACTTTC
clone_size: few
d_call: TRBD1
v_call: TRBV13
j_call: TRBJ2-6

cdr3_aa: CASSQARFSGGGYNEQFF
cdr3_nt: TGCGCCAGCAGCCAAGCCCGCTTTAGCGGGGGGGGGTACAATGAGCAGTTCTTC
clone_size: NA
d_call: TRBD2
v_call: TRBV4-3
j_call: TRBJ2-1

cdr3_aa: CAWSTGTSSPEQFF
cdr3_nt: TGTGCCTGGAGTACCGGGACTTCGTCGCCTGAGCAGTTCTTC
clone_size: NA
d_call: NA
v_call: TRBV30
j_call: TRBJ2-1

cdr3_aa: CASSFMYAAYNSPLHF
cdr3_nt: TGTGCCAGCAGCTTTATGTACGCAGCCTATAATTCACCCCTCCACTTT
clone_size: NA
d_call: NA
v_call: TRBV5-6
j_call: TRBJ1-6

cdr3_aa: CANNRGLTEAFF
cdr3_nt: TGTGCCAACAACAGGGGGCTGACTGAAGCTTTCTTT
clone_size: NA
d_call: TRBD1
v_call: TRBV2
j_call: TRBJ1-1

cdr3_aa: CASRPEGSTGELFF
cdr3_nt: TGCGCCAGCAGACCAGAGGGAAGCACCGGGGAGCTGTTTTTT
clone_size: NA
d_call: NA
v_call: TRBV5-1
j_call: TRBJ2-2

cdr3_aa: CASSLGFQAGEDQPQHF
cdr3_nt: TGTGCCAGCAGCTTAGGCTTTCAGGCGGGTGAAGATCAGCCCCAGCATTTT
clone_size: NA
d_call: NA
v_call: TRBV7-6
j_call: TRBJ1-5

cdr3_aa: CASNMNTEAFF
cdr3_nt: TGTGCCAGTAACATGAACACTGAAGCTTTCTTT
clone_size: few
d_call: NA
v_call: TRBV19
j_call: TRBJ1-1

cdr3_aa: CASRPGQGAGYTF
cdr3_nt: TGTGCCAGTAGACCAGGACAGGGTGCTGGCTACACCTTC
clone_size: NA
d_call: TRBD1
v_call: TRBV19
j_call: TRBJ1-2

cdr3_aa: CASSHDLYNSPLHF
cdr3_nt: TGTGCCAGCAGCCACGATCTCTATAATTCACCCCTCCACTTT
clone_size: NA
d_call: NA
v_call: TRBV14
j_call: TRBJ1-6

cdr3_aa: CASSLSGMETQYF
cdr3_nt: TGTGCCAGCAGTTTATCGGGGATGGAGACCCAGTACTTC
clone_size: NA
d_call: NA
v_call: TRBV27
j_call: TRBJ2-5

cdr3_aa: CASSPAPGNTIYF
cdr3_nt: TGTGCCAGCAGCCCCGCCCCGGGAAACACCATATATTTT
clone_size: few
d_call: NA
v_call: TRBV13
j_call: TRBJ1-3

cdr3_aa: CASSSGTGNEQFF
cdr3_nt: TGTGCCAGCAGCTCAGGGACAGGGAATGAGCAGTTCTTC
clone_size: NA
d_call: TRBD1
v_call: TRBV7-7
j_call: TRBJ2-1

cdr3_aa: CSVEDRDREGDEQFF
cdr3_nt: TGCAGCGTTGAAGATCGGGACAGGGAAGGCGATGAGCAGTTCTTC
clone_size: NA
d_call: TRBD1
v_call: TRBV29-1
j_call: TRBJ2-1